The clone carrying this TCR beta chain was seen a handful of times. What it binds is unknown. This specimen comes from a study of T-cell reconstitution after alpha-beta-depleted transplantation in children. General study findings and limits: Alpha-beta T cells about two months after transplant reportedly derived from several hundred expanded graft clones.

Germline values: CDR1 DFQATT, CDR2 SNEGSKA (reference sequence). V lost 0 bases, J lost 4 bases, and 13 bases lay in between. This CDR3 is 15 amino acids long. TCRbeta library construction was performed incorporating unique molecular identifiers. TCRdb recomputed calls from the PCR reads with MiXCR, one row per CDR3 protein. The sample has some 310,000 distinct CDR3 sequences, roughly 21% seen once. This sequence joins TRBV20-1 and TRBJ2-1; D is unresolved. The source was PBMCs, mostly from graft donor cells, collected 180 days after TCRalphabeta/CD19-depleted stem cell transplant. The source of this sequence is a male patient between 5 and 17 years old who had a stem cell transplant for acute lymphoblastic leukemia, so the T cells may come from the graft donor. CDR3 DNA sequence: TGCAGTGCTAGAGATCCGGTCATTGGGTACAATGAGCAGTTCTTC. This encodes CSARDPVIGYNEQFF.